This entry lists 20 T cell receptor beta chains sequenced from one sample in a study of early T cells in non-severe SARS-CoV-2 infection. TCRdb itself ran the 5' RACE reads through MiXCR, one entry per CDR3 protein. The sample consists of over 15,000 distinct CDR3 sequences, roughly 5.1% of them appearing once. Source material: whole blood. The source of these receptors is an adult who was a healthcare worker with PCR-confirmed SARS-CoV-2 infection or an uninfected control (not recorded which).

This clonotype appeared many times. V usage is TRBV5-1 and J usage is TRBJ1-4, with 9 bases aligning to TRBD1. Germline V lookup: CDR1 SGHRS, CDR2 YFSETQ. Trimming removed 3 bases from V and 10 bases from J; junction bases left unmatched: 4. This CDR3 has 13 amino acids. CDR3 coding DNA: TGCGCCAGCAGCTCAACGACAGGGGGAAAACTGTTTTTT. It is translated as CASSSTTGGKLFF.

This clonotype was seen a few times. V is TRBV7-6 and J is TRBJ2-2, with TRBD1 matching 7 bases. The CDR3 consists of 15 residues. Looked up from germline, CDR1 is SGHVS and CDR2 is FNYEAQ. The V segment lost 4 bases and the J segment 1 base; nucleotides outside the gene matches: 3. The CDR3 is CASSSGTVNTGELFF. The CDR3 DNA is TGTGCCAGCAGCTCAGGGACAGTGAACACCGGGGAGCTGTTTTTT.

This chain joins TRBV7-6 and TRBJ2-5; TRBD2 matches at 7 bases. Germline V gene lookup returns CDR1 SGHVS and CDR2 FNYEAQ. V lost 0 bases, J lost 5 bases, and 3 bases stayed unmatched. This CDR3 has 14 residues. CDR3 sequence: CASSLAGGDETQYF. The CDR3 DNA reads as TGTGCCAGCAGCTTAGCGGGAGGGGACGAGACCCAGTACTTC.

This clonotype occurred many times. CDR3 bases: TGCAGTGCTGCAGAACACACTGAAGCTTTCTTT. Translated: CSAAEHTEAFF. The chain joins TRBV20-1 to TRBJ1-1, with no clear D. The germline V gene has CDR1 DFQATT and CDR2 SNEGSKA (reference sequence). The V and J ends lost 5 bases and 3 bases respectively, with 7 bases between them. The CDR3 is 11 amino acids.

The CDR3 reads CATSRDGRSYEQYF. The CDR3 DNA follows: TGTGCCACCAGCAGAGATGGCAGGTCTTACGAGCAGTACTTC. The V and J genes are TRBV15 and TRBJ2-7, with D unresolved. CDR3 length: 14 residues. Per germline, CDR1 LNHNV and CDR2 YYDKDF (reference sequence). Trimming cost V 0 bases and J 4 bases, with 10 bases left between them.

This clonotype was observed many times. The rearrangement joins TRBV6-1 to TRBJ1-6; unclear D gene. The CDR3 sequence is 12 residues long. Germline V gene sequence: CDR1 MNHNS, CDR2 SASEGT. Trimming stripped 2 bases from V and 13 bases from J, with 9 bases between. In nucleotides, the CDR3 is TGTGCCAGCAGTGAAAACATGAAGCCCCTCCACTTT. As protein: CASSENMKPLHF.

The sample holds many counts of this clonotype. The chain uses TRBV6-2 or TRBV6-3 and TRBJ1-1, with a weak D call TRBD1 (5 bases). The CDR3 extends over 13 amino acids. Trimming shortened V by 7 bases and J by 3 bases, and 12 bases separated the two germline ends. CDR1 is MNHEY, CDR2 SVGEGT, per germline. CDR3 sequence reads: CASTTGGDTEAFF. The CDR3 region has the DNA TGTGCCAGCACTACCGGGGGGGACACTGAAGCTTTCTTT.

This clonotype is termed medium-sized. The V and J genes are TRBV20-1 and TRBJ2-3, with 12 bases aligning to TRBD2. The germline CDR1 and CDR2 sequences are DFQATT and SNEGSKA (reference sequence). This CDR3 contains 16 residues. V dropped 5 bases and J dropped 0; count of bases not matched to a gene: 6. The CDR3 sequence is CSAAGTSGPSTDTQYF. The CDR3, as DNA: TGCAGTGCTGCCGGGACTAGCGGGCCTAGCACAGATACGCAGTATTTT.

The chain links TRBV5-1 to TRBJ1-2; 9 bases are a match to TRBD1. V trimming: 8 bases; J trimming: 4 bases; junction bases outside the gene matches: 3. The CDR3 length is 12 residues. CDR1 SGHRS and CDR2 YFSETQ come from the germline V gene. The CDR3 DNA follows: TGCGCCAGTCCGGGACAGGGCTATGGCTACACCTTC. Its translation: CASPGQGYGYTF.

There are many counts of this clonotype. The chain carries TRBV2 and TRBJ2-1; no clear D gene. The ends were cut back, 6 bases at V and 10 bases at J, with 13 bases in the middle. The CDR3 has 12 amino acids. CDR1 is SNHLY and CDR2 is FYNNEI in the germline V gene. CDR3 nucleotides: TGTGCCAGCAGCCGCGCGTTCGGGGAGCAGTTCTTC. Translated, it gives CASSRAFGEQFF.

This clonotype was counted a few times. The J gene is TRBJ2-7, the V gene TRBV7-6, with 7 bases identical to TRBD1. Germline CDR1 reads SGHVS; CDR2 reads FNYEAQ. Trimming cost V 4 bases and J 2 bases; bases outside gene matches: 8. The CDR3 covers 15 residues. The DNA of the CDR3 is TGTGCCAGCAGCTCTCTTGGACAGGTTACCTACGAGCAGTACTTC. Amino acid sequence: CASSSLGQVTYEQYF.

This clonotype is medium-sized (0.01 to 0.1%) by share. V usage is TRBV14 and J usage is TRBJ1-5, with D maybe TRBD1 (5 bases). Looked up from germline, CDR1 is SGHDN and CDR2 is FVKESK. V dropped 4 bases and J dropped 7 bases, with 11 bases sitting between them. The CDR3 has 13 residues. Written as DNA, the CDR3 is TGTGCCAGCAGCCTGGGACGGGGACAGCCCCAGCATTTT. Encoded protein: CASSLGRGQPQHF.

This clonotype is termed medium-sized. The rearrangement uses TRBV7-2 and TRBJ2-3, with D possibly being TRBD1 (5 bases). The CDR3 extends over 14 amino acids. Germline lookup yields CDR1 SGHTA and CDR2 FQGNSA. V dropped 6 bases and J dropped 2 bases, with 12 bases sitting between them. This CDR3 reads CASRMGGATDTQYF. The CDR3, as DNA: TGTGCCAGCAGGATGGGTGGGGCCACAGATACGCAGTATTTT.

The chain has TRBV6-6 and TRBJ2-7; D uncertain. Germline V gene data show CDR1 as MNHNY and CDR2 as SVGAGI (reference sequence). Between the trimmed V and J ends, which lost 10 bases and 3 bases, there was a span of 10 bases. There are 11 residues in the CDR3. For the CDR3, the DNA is TGTGCCACCTATGAATACTACGAGCAGTACTTC. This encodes CATYEYYEQYF.

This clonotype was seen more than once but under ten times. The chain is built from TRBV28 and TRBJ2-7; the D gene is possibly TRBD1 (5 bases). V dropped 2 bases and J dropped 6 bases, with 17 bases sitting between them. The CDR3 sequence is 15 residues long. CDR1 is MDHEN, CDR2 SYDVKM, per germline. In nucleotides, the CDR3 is TGTGCCAGCAGTTTAAGCCAGGGAAGCTCTGGCGAGCAGTACTTC. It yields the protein CASSLSQGSSGEQYF.

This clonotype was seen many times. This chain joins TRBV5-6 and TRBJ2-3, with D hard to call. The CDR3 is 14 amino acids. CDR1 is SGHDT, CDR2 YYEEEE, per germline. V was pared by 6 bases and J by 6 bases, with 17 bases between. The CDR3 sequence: CASTPVPSRDTQYF. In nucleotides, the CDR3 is TGTGCCAGCACCCCCGTCCCGTCGCGTGATACGCAGTATTTT.

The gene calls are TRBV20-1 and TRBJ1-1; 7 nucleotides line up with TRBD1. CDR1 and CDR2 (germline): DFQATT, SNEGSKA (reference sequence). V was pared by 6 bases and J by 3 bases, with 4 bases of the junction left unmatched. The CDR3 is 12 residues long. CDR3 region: CSALRGDTEAFF. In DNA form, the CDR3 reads TGCAGTGCCCTCAGGGGGGACACTGAAGCTTTCTTT.

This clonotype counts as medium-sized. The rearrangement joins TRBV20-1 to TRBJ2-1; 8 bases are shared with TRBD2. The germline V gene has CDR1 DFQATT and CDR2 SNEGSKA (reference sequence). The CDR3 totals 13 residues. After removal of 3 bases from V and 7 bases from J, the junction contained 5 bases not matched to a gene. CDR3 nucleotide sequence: TGCAGTGCTAGGAGGACTAGCCGGAATGAGCAGTTCTTC. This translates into CSARRTSRNEQFF.

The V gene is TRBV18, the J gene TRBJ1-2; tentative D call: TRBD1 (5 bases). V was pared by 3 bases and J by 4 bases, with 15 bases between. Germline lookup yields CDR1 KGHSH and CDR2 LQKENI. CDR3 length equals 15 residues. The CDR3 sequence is CASSPDNSGSYGYTF. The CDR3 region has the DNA TGTGCCAGCTCACCGGACAACTCAGGCAGCTATGGCTACACCTTC.

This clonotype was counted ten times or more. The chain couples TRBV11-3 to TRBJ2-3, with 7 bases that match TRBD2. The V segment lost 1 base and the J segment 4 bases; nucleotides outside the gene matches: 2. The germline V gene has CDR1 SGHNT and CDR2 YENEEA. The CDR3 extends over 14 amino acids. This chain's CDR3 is CASSLGGSADTQYF. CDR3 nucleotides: TGTGCCAGCAGCTTAGGCGGGAGTGCAGATACGCAGTATTTT.